This T cell receptor (beta chain) comes out of a study of T cells in Graves' hyperthyroidism and ophthalmopathy. The study, taken as a whole, reports: Most thyroid-expanded clonotypes above 0.001 were also found in blood. A model built on 13 V-J features separated ophthalmopathy from stable hyperthyroidism.

Comment on this clonotype: Its specificity is not known.

What was amplified from RNA transcripts were TCR beta CDR3 regions. An initial round of RT-PCR targeting the TCR CDR3 relied on the HTBI primer set. From the multiplex PCR reads, TCRdb called clonotypes with MiXCR, one entry per CDR3 protein. The sample records hundreds of thousands of distinct CDR3 sequences, 45% being singletons. Germline values: CDR1 SQVTM, CDR2 ANQGSEA. The CDR3 is made up of 10 amino acids. Germline trimming cut 7 bases from V and 8 bases from J; bases unmatched to any gene: 2. Researchers barred patients who had uncontrolled infection, other autoimmune disease, pregnancy or lactation. Thyroid ultrasound, orbital computed tomography, clinical symptoms, and serum thyroxine and TRAb underpinned diagnoses.

V usage is TRBV29-1 and J usage is TRBJ1-2; 9 nucleotides line up with TRBD1. The sequencing sample was made of peripheral blood or thyroid tissue (not recorded which). The sequence was obtained from an adult man with Graves' disease, either hyperthyroidism or ophthalmopathy (not recorded which). The CDR3 sequence is CSGTGVGYTF. The CDR3 nucleotides are TGCAGCGGGACAGGGGTCGGCTACACCTTC.